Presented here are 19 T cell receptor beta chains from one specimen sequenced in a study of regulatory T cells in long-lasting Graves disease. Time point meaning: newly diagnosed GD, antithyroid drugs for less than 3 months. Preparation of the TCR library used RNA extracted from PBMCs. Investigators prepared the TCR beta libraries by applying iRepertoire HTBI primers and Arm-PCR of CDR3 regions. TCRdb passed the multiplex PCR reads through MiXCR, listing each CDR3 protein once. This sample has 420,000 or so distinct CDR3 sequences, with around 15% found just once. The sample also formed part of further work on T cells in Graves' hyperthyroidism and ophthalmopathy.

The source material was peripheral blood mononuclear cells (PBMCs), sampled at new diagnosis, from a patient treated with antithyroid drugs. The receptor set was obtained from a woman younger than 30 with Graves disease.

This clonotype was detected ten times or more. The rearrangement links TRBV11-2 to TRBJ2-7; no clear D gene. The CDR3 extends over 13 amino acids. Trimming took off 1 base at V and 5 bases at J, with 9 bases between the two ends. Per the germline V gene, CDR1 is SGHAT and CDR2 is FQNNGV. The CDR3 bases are TGTGCCAGCAGCTTAGTTGGGAACCACGAGCAGTACTTC. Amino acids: CASSLVGNHEQYF.

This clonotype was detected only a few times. The CDR3 sequence is CASRLLGPSYEQYF. The CDR3 bases are TGTGCCAGCAGACTTCTCGGACCGTCCTACGAGCAGTACTTC. The V call is TRBV27, the J call TRBJ2-7; D is uncertain. Looked up from germline, CDR1 is MNHEY and CDR2 is SMNVEV (reference sequence). Between the trimmed V and J ends, which lost 6 bases and 1 base, there was a span of 13 bases. The CDR3 totals 14 residues.

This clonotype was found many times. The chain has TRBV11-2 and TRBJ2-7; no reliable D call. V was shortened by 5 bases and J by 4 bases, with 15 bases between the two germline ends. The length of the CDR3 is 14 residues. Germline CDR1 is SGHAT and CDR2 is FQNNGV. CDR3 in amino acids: CASSIGPFSYEQYF. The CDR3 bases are TGTGCCAGCAGCATTGGGCCTTTCTCTTACGAGCAGTACTTC.

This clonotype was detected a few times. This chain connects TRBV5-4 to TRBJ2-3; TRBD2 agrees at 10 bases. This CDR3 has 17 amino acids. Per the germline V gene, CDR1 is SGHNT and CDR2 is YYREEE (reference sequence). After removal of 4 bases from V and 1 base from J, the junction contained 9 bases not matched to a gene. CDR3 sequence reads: CASSPLAGGVGTDTQYF. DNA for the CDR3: TGTGCCAGCAGCCCTTTAGCGGGAGGAGTGGGCACAGATACGCAGTATTTT.

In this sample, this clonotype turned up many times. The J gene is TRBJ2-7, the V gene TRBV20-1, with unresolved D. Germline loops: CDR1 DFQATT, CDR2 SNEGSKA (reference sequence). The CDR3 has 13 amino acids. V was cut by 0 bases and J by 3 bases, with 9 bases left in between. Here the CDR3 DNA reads TGCAGTGCTAGAGAGTCTATTCGCTACGAGCAGTACTTC. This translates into CSARESIRYEQYF.

In DNA, the CDR3 is TGTGCCTGGAGTGTAATTACTAGTCAAAAGCTGTATTTT. Its protein is CAWSVITSQKLYF. The J gene is TRBJ2-3, the V gene TRBV30; possibly TRBD2 for D (5 bases). Trimming took off 0 bases at V and 14 bases at J, with 18 bases between the two ends. The CDR3 contains 13 residues. Germline lookup yields CDR1 GTSNPN and CDR2 SVGIG (reference sequence). Using reference TRBV30 and TRBJ2-3 for the parts outside the CDR3, the full variable domain is SQTIHQWPATLVQPVGSPLSLECTVEGTSNPNLYWYRQAAGRGLQLLFYSVGIGQISSEVPQNLSASRPQDRQFILSSKKLLLSDSGFYLCAWSVITSQKLYFGPGTRLTVL.

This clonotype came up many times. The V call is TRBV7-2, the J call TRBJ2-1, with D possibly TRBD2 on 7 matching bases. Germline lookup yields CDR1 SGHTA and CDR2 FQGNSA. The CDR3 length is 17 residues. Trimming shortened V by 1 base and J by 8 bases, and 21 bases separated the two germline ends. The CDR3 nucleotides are TGTGCCAGCAGCTTAGTTAGCTGGGGAACAGGGAGGGATGAGCAGTTCTTC. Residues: CASSLVSWGTGRDEQFF.

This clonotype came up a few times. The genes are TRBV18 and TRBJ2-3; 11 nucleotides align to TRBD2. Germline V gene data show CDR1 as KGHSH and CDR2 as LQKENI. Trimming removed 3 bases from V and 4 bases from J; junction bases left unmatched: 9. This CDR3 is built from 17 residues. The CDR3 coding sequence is TGTGCCAGCTCACCTCTAGCGGGAGGTTTTGAGGCAGATACGCAGTATTTT. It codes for CASSPLAGGFEADTQYF.

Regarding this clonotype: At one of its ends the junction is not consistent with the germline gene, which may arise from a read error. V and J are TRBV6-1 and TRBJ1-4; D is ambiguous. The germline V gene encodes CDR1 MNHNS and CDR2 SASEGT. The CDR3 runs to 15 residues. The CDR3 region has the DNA TGTGCCAGCAGTCCCCAGCTGCCCGGGCGGGAAAAACTGTTCTTT. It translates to CASSPQLPGREKLFF.

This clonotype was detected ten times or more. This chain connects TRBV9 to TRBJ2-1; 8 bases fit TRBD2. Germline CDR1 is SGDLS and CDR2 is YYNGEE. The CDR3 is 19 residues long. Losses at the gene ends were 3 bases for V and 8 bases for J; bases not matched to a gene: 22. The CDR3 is CASSGRSPAGREVSDEQFF. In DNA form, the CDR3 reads TGTGCCAGCAGCGGTAGGTCCCCCGCCGGGCGGGAGGTTTCGGATGAGCAGTTCTTC.

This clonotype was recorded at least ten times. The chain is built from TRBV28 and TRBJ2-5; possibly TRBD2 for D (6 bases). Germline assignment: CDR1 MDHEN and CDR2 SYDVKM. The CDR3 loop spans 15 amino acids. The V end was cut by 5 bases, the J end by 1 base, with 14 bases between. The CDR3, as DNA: TGTGCCAGCAGTATGACTAGTTCCCCCCAAGAGACCCAGTACTTC. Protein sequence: CASSMTSSPQETQYF.

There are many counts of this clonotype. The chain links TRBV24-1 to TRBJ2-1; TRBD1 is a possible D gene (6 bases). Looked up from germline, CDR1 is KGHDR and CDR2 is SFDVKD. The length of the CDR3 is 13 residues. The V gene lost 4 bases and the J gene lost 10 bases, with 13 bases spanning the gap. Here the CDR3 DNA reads TGTGCCACCAGTGACGTCAACAGGGCCGAGCAGTTCTTC. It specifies CATSDVNRAEQFF.

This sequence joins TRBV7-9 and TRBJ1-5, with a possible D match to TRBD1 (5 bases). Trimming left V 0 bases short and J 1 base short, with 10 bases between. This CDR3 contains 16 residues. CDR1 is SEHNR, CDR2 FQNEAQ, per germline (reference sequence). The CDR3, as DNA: TGTGCCAGCAGCTTAGCGCAGGGAACAAGCAATCAGCCCCAGCATTTT. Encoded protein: CASSLAQGTSNQPQHF.

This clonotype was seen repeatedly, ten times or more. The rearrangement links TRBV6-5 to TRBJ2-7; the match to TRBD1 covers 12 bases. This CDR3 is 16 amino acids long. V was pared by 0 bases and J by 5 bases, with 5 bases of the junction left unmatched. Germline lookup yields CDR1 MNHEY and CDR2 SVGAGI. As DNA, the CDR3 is TGTGCCAGCAGTTACTCGGGACAGGGGGCGCGGGACGAGCAGTACTTC. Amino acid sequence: CASSYSGQGARDEQYF.

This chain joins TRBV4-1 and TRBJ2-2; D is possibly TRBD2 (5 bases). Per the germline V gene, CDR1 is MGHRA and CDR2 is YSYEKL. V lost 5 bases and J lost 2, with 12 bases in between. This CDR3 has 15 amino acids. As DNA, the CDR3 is TGCGCCAGCAGCGCCCGAGGGATTAACACCGGGGAGCTGTTTTTT. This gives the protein CASSARGINTGELFF.

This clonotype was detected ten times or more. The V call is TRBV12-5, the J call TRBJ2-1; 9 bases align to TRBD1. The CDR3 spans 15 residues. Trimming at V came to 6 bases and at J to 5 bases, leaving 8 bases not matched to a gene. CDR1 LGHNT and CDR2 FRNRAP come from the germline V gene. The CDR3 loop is CASGLAGTGNNEQFF. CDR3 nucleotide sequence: TGTGCTAGTGGCTTAGCCGGGACAGGGAACAATGAGCAGTTCTTC.

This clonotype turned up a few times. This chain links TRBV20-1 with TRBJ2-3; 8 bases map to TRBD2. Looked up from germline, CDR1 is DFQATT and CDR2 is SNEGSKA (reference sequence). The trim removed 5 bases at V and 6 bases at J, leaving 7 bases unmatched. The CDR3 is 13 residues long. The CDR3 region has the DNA TGCAGTGCTCGGAACGGGGGGGGGGATACGCAGTATTTT. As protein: CSARNGGGDTQYF.

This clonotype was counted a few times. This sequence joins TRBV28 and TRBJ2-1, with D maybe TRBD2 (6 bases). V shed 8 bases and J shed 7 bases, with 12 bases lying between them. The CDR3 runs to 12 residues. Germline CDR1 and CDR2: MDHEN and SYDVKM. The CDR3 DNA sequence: TGTGCCAGCCAGCTAGCGACGAATGAGCAGTTCTTC. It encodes CASQLATNEQFF.

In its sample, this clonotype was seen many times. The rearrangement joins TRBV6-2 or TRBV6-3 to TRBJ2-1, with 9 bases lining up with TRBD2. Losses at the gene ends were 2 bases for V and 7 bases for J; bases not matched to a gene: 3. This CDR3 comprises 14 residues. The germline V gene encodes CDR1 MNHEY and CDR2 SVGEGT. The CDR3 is CASSYGLAGNEQFF. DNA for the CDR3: TGTGCCAGCAGTTACGGGCTAGCGGGGAATGAGCAGTTCTTC.